A selection of T cell receptor beta chains follows, all from one sample in a study of T-cell memory formation after mild COVID-19. TCRdb fed the 5' RACE reads into MiXCR, producing one record per CDR3 protein. The sample carries 400,000 or so distinct CDR3 sequences, about 20% recorded once. The specimen was PBMCs or a T cell subset sorted from them (not recorded which). These receptors were taken from an adult woman who had mild COVID-19 (a few samples of this study predate the infection). Cell type and time point are not known. Each CDR3 is given with its conserved first and last residue. The D gene is left open where the match is weak. A row's size may be missing; if present it is once, few, many or a size class.

abundance,d_gene,j_gene,v_gene,len,CDR3aa,CDR3nt
many,NA,TRBJ2-7,TRBV12-3/TRBV12-4,11,CASSGSYEQYF,TGTGCCAGTAGCGGCTCCTACGAGCAGTACTTC
many,TRBD1,TRBJ2-7,TRBV7-3,14,CASSSGGSSYEQYF,TGTGCCAGCAGCTCAGGGGGTTCTAGCTACGAGCAGTACTTC
NA,NA,TRBJ2-3,TRBV3-1,16,CASSQGGPIPPDTQYF,TGTGCCAGCAGCCAAGGGGGGCCCATCCCGCCAGATACGCAGTATTTT
NA,TRBD1,TRBJ1-3,TRBV2,13,CASSPDRAASVYF,TGTGCCAGCAGCCCGGACAGGGCCGCAAGTGTATATTTT
NA,NA,TRBJ2-7,TRBV11-3,15,CASSLRGSDSYEQYF,TGTGCCAGCAGCTTAAGGGGGAGTGACTCCTACGAGCAGTACTTC
NA,TRBD2,TRBJ2-7,TRBV5-1,18,CASSPTGTSGGAQYEQYF,TGCGCCAGCAGCCCGACCGGGACTAGCGGGGGGGCCCAGTACGAGCAGTACTTC
NA,NA,TRBJ2-1,TRBV7-9,14,CASSPGNLYNEQFF,TGTGCCAGCAGTCCCGGGAATCTCTACAATGAGCAGTTCTTC
NA,TRBD2,TRBJ2-1,TRBV24-1,15,CATSDLTSGYNEQFF,TGTGCCACCAGTGATTTGACTAGCGGGTACAATGAGCAGTTCTTC
NA,NA,TRBJ1-2,TRBV6-5,12,CATTQGLYGYTF,TGTGCCACCACTCAGGGTCTGTACGGCTACACCTTC
few,NA,TRBJ2-3,TRBV12-3/TRBV12-4,13,CASSIGRRDTQYF,TGTGCCAGCAGCATTGGCAGGCGGGATACGCAGTATTTT
few,NA,TRBJ1-2,TRBV11-2,13,CASSLDPPGGYTF,TGTGCCAGCAGCTTGGACCCTCCAGGAGGCTACACCTTC
few,TRBD1,TRBJ1-5,TRBV6-6,15,CASSYPGQGSQPQHF,TGTGCCAGCAGTTATCCGGGACAGGGGAGCCAGCCCCAGCATTTT
NA,NA,TRBJ2-6,TRBV19,15,CASTANKPGANVLTF,TGTGCCAGTACCGCCAATAAACCGGGGGCCAACGTCCTGACTTTC
few,NA,TRBJ2-1,TRBV4-2,16,CASSQAGWDSYNEQFF,TGTGCCAGCAGCCAGGCGGGGTGGGATTCCTACAATGAGCAGTTCTTC
few,NA,TRBJ1-5,TRBV12-3/TRBV12-4,12,CASSFGEQPQHF,TGTGCCAGCAGTTTCGGTGAACAGCCCCAGCATTTT
few,NA,TRBJ2-6,TRBV4-1,17,CASSQESVGTGANVLTF,TGCGCCAGCAGCCAAGAGTCGGTAGGGACCGGGGCCAACGTCCTGACTTTC
few,NA,TRBJ2-1,TRBV12-3/TRBV12-4,15,CASSLPRDLSNEQFF,TGTGCCAGCAGCCTTCCCAGGGACCTTAGCAATGAGCAGTTCTTC
NA,NA,TRBJ2-2,TRBV30,15,CAWSVRGSNTGELFF,TGTGCCTGGAGTGTTCGAGGGAGCAACACCGGGGAGCTGTTTTTT
NA,TRBD1,TRBJ2-7,TRBV28,14,CASIRDRRSYEQYF,TGTGCCAGCATCCGGGACAGGAGGTCCTACGAGCAGTACTTC
many,NA,TRBJ2-2,TRBV20-1,14,CSARGPGGTGELFF,TGCAGTGCTAGAGGCCCAGGTGGGACCGGGGAGCTGTTTTTT
NA,TRBD1,TRBJ1-4,TRBV9,13,CASRETGSEKLFF,TGTGCCAGCAGGGAGACAGGGAGCGAGAAACTGTTTTTT
few,NA,TRBJ1-5,TRBV12-3/TRBV12-4,16,CASSPINTGSNQPQHF,TGTGCCAGCAGTCCAATCAACACAGGGAGCAATCAGCCCCAGCATTTT
NA,TRBD2,TRBJ2-3,TRBV5-6,15,CASSRGGTSTDTQYF,TGTGCCAGCAGTCGGGGGGGCACTAGCACAGATACGCAGTATTTT
NA,NA,TRBJ2-6,TRBV6-1,15,CASSHDNSGANVLTF,TGTGCCAGCAGCCATGACAACTCTGGGGCCAACGTCCTGACTTTC
NA,NA,TRBJ2-1,TRBV20-1,12,CSARTAYNEQFF,TGCAGTGCGAGGACAGCCTACAATGAGCAGTTCTTC
NA,NA,TRBJ1-3,TRBV29-1,13,CSAIPGSGNTIYF,TGCAGCGCCATCCCAGGTTCTGGAAACACCATATATTTT
few,NA,TRBJ2-3,TRBV20-1,15,CSESRGGTSTDTQYF,TGCAGTGAGAGTCGAGGGGGGACTAGCACAGATACGCAGTATTTT
NA,NA,TRBJ1-2,TRBV12-3/TRBV12-4,16,CASSLSGHIASNGYTF,TGTGCCAGCAGTTTAAGCGGCCACATCGCCTCGAATGGCTACACCTTC
NA,TRBD2,TRBJ2-3,TRBV9,15,CASSPSGRETDTQYF,TGTGCCAGCAGCCCTAGCGGGAGGGAGACAGATACGCAGTATTTT
NA,NA,TRBJ2-4,TRBV4-1,15,CASSPLRVAKNIQYF,TGCGCCAGCAGCCCACTGCGGGTAGCCAAAAACATTCAGTACTTC